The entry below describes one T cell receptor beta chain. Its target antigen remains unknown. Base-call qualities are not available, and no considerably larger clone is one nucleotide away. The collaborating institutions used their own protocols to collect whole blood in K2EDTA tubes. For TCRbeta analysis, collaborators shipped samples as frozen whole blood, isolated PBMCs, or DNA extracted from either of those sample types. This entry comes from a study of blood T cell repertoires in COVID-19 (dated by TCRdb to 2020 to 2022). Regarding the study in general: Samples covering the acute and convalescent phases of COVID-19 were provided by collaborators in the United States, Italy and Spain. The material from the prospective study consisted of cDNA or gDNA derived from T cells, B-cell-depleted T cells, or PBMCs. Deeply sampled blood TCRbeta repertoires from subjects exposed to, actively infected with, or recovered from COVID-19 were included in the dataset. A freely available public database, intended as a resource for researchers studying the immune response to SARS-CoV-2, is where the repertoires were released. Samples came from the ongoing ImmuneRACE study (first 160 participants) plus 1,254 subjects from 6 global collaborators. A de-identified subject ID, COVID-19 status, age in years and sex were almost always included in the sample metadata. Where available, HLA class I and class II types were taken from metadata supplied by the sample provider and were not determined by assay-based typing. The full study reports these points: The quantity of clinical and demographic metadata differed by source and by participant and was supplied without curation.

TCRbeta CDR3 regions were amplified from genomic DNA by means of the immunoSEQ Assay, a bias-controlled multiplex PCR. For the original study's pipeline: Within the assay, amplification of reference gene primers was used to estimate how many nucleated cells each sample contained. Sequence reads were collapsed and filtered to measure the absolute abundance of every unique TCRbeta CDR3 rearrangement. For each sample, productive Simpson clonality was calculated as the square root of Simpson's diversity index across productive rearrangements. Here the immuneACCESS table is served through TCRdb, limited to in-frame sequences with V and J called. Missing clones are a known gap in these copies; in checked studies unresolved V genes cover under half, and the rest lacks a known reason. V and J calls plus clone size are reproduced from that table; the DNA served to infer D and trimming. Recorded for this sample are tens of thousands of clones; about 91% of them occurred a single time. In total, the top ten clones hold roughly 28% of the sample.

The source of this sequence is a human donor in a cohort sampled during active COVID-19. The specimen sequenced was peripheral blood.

The DNA sequence follows: TGTGCCAGCAGACGACTAGGTGGGGCAGATACGCAGTATTTT. It specifies CASRRLGGADTQYF. The receptor chain draws on TRBV3-1 (or the pseudogene TRBV3-2) and TRBJ2-3, and TRBD2 may be the D gene, going by 6 matching bases. The germline ends are 14 bases apart after V is trimmed by 6 bases and J by 4 bases. CDR1 is given as LGHDT and CDR2 as YNNKEL, both from the germline V gene (reference sequence). Including cysteine and phenylalanine, the CDR3 has 14 amino acids. CDR3 DNA is the only sequence kept; it has 42 bases, read in frame from the first base.